This record covers a single TCR beta chain. This CDR3 spans 13 amino acids. Trimming stripped 0 bases from V and 3 bases from J, with 5 bases between. Germline assignment: CDR1 LGHDT and CDR2 YNNKEL (reference sequence). Original handling: Amplification from reference gene primers served as the basis for estimated nucleated cell counts. Generated by immunoSEQ multiplex PCR, the TCRdb table keeps only in-frame clones and is missing some. The V and J calls and clone size were taken over from that table, and D and trimming were inferred from the DNA. The sample yields 170,000 or so clones, 85% to 90% seen once. The data derive from a study of blood T cell repertoires in COVID-19.

This rearrangement joins TRBV3-1 (or the pseudogene TRBV3-2) to TRBJ1-2; no reliable D call. Specimen: peripheral blood. This clonotype originated in a man aged 40-49 years with active or convalescent COVID-19. CDR3 sequence: CASSQDIYYGYTF. DNA of the CDR3: TGTGCCAGCAGCCAAGATATCTACTATGGCTACACCTTC.